Sequencing of this TCR beta chain was carried out in a study of early T cells in non-severe SARS-CoV-2 infection. Study overall: Chains were not paired, and sequencing was done on bulk RNA from unsorted whole blood.

In this sample, this clonotype turned up many times. Its specificity is unknown. The V end lost 8 bases, the J end lost 6 bases, and 21 bases lay between the germline ends. There are 15 residues in the CDR3. As part of library construction, unique molecular identifiers were attached to individual cDNA molecules. In TCRdb, the 5' RACE reads were re-called with MiXCR into one record per CDR3 protein. The sample carries tens of thousands of distinct CDR3 sequences, over 6% recorded once. Study-wide points: VDJdb matching skewed toward anti-spike CD8 responses, missing private and CD4 specificities.

Material: whole blood. The rearrangement uses TRBV12-3 or TRBV12-4 and TRBJ2-3, with D perhaps TRBD2 (5 bases). This receptor was identified in an adult who was a healthcare worker with PCR-confirmed SARS-CoV-2 infection or an uninfected control (not recorded which). The CDR3 sequence: CASSNPRAGADTQYF. CDR3 nucleotide sequence: TGTGCCAGCTCCAACCCCCGCGCGGGTGCCGATACGCAGTATTTT.